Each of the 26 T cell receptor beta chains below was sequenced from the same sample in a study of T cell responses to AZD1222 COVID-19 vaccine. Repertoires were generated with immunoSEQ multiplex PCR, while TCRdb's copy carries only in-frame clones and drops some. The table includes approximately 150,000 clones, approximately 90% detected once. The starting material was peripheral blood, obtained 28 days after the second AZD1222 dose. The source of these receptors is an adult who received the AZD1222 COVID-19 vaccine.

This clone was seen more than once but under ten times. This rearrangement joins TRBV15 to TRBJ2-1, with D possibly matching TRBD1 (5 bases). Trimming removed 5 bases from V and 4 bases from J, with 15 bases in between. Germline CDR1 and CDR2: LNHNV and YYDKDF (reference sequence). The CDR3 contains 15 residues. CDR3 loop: CATSVKQEGYNEQFF. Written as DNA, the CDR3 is TGTGCCACCAGCGTAAAACAGGAAGGTTACAATGAGCAGTTCTTC. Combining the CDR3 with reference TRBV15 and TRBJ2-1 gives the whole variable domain DAMVIQNPRYQVTQFGKPVTLSCSQTLNHNVMYWYQQKSSQAPKLLFHYYDKDFNNEADTPDNFQSRRPNTSFCFLDIRSPGLGDTAMYLCATSVKQEGYNEQFFGPGTRLTVL.

DNA of the CDR3: TGTGCCAGCAGCTCACGGACAGGGGGCTCGCATGGCTACACCTTC. It codes for CASSSRTGGSHGYTF. The chain joins TRBV9 to TRBJ1-2, with 11 positions matching TRBD1. The length of the CDR3 is 15 residues. The germline gives CDR1 SGDLS, CDR2 YYNGEE. The J segment lost 6 bases and the V segment lost 4 bases, leaving 8 bases of the junction unmatched.

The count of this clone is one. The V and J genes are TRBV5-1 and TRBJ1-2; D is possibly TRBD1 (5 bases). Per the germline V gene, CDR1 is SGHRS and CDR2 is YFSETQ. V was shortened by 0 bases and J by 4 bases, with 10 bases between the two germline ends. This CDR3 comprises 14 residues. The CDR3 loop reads CASSLEQDGYGYTF. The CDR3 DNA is TGCGCCAGCAGCTTGGAACAGGACGGCTATGGCTACACCTTC.

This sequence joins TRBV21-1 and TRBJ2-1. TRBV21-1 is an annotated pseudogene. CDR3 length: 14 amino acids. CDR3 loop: CASSNWGCPTKQFF. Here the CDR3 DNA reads TGTGCCAGCAGCAACTGGGGGTGCCCCACCAAGCAGTTCTTC.

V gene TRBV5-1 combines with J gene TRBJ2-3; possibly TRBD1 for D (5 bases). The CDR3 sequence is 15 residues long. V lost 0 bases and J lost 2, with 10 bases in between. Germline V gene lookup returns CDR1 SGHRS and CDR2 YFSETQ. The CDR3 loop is CASSLGQGPTDTQYF. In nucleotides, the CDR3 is TGCGCCAGCAGCTTGGGCCAGGGCCCCACAGATACGCAGTATTTT. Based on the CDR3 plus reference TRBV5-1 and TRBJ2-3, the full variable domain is KAGVTQTPRYLIKTRGQQVTLSCSPISGHRSVSWYQQTPGQGLQFLFEYFSETQRNKGNFPGRFSGRQFSNSRSEMNVSTLELGDSALYLCASSLGQGPTDTQYFGPGTRLTVL.

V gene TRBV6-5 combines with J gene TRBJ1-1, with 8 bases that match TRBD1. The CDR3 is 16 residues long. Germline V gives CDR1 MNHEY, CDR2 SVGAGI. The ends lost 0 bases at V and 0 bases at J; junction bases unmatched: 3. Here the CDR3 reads CASSYSRTGLNTEAFF. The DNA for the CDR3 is TGTGCCAGCAGTTACTCTCGGACAGGGCTGAACACTGAAGCTTTCTTT.

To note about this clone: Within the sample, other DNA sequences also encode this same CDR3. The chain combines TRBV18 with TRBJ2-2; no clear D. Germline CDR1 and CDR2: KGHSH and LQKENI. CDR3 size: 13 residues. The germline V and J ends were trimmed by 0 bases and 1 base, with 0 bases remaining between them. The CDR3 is CASSPPNTGELFF. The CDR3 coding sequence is TGTGCCAGCTCACCACCGAACACCGGGGAGCTGTTTTTT.

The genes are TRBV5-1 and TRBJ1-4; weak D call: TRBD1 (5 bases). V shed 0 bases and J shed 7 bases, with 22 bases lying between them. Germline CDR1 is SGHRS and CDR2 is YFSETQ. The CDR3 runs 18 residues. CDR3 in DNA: TGCGCCAGCAGCTTGGCTAGGGACGGGTCTAATCGGGTTGAAAAACTGTTTTTT. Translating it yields CASSLARDGSNRVEKLFF.

This CDR3 reads CASTLSKNTEAFF. In DNA, the CDR3 is TGTGCCAGCACCCTGAGTAAGAACACTGAAGCTTTCTTT. This chain links TRBV27 with TRBJ1-1; D gene unclear. The CDR3 length is 13 residues. Trimming took 7 bases from V and 1 from J, leaving 10 bases between them. CDR1 is MNHEY, CDR2 SMNVEV, per germline (reference sequence).

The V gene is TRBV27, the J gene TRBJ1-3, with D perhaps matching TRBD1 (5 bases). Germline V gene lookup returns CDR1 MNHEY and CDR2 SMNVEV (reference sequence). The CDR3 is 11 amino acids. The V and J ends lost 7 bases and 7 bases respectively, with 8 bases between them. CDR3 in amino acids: CASKGTNTIYF. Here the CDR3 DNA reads TGTGCCAGCAAGGGGACCAACACCATATATTTT.

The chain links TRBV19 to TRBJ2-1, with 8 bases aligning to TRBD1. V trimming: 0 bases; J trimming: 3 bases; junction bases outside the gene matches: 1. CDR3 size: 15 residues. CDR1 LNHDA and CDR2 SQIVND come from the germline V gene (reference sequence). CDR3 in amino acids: CASSIDRGLYNEQFF. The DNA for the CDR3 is TGTGCCAGTAGTATAGACAGGGGGCTCTACAATGAGCAGTTCTTC. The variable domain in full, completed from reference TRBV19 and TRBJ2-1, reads DGGITQSPKYLFRKEGQNVTLSCEQNLNHDAMYWYRQDPGQGLRLIYYSQIVNDFQKGDIAEGYSVSREKKESFPLTVTSAQKNPTAFYLCASSIDRGLYNEQFFGPGTRLTVL.

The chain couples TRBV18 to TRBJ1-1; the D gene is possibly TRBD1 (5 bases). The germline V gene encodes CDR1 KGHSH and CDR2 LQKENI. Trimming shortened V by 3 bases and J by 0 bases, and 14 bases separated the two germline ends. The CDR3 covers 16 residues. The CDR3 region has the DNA TGTGCCAGCTCACCGGGGCGACTTTCAATGAACACTGAAGCTTTCTTT. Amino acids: CASSPGRLSMNTEAFF.

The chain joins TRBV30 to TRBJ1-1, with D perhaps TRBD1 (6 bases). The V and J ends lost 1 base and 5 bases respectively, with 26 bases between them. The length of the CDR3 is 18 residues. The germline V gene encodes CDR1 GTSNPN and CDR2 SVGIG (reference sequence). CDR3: CAWSGGPGTTFRGTEAFF. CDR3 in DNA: TGTGCCTGGAGTGGAGGTCCCGGGACAACCTTCAGGGGAACTGAAGCTTTCTTT.

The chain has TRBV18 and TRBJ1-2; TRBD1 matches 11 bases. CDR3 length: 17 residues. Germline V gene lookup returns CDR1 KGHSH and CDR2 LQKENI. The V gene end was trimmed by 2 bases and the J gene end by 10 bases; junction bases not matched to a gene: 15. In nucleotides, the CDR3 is TGTGCCAGCTCACCATTTGGGACAGGGGGACCGGTCGATCTCTACACCTTC. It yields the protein CASSPFGTGGPVDLYTF.

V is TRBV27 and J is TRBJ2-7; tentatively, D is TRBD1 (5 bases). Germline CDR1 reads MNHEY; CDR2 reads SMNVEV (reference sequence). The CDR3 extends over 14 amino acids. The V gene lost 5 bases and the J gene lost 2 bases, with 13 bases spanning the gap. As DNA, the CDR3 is TGTGCCAGCAGTATGACTCTAGGGGCCTACGAGCAGTACTTC. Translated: CASSMTLGAYEQYF.

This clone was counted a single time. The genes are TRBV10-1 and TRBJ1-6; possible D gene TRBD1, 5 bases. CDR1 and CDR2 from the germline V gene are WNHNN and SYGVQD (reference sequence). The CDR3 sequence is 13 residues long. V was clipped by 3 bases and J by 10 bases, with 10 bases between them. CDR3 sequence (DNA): TGCGCCAGCAGTGACCAGGGAAGCTCACCCCTCCACTTT. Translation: CASSDQGSSPLHF.

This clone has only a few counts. CDR3 in amino acids: CASSESSYEQYF. The CDR3 nucleotides are TGTGCCAGTAGCGAAAGCTCCTACGAGCAGTACTTC. The J gene is TRBJ2-7, the V gene TRBV19; D ambiguous. The CDR3 extends over 12 amino acids. Trimming removed 6 bases from V and 0 bases from J, with 6 bases in between. Germline V lookup: CDR1 LNHDA, CDR2 SQIVND (reference sequence).

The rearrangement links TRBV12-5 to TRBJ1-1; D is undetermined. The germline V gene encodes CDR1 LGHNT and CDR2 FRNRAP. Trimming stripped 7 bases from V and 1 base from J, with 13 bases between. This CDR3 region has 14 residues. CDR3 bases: TGTGCTAGTGATAATTCTGGGCGGAACACTGAAGCTTTCTTT. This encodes CASDNSGRNTEAFF. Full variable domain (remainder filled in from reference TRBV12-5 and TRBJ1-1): DARVTQTPRHKVTEMGQEVTMRCQPILGHNTVFWYRQTMMQGLELLAYFRNRAPLDDSGMPKDRFSAEMPDATLATLKIQPSEPRDSAVYFCASDNSGRNTEAFFGQGTRLTVV.

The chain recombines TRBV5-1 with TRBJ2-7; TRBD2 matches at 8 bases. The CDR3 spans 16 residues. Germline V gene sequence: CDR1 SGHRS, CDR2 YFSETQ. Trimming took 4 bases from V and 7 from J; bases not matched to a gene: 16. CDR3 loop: CASSAAGAARGREQYF. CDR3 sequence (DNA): TGCGCCAGCAGCGCAGCGGGAGCCGCTCGGGGGAGGGAGCAGTACTTC. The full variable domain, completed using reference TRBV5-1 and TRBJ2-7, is KAGVTQTPRYLIKTRGQQVTLSCSPISGHRSVSWYQQTPGQGLQFLFEYFSETQRNKGNFPGRFSGRQFSNSRSEMNVSTLELGDSALYLCASSAAGAARGREQYFGPGTRLTVT.

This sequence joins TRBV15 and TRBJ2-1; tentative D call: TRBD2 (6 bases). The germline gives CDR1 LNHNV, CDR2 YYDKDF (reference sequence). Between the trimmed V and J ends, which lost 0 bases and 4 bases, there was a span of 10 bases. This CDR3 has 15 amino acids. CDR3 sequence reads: CATSRDHGGYNEQFF. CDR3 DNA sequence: TGTGCCACCAGCAGAGACCACGGGGGATACAATGAGCAGTTCTTC.

CDR3 in DNA: TGCGCCAGCAGCCCGGGACAGCCTTACGAGCAGTACTTC. This gives the protein CASSPGQPYEQYF. V is TRBV5-1 and J is TRBJ2-7, with 7 positions matching TRBD1. Germline V CDR1 and CDR2: SGHRS, YFSETQ. With V trimmed by 4 bases and J by 4 bases, 5 bases remained unmatched. CDR3 length equals 13 residues.

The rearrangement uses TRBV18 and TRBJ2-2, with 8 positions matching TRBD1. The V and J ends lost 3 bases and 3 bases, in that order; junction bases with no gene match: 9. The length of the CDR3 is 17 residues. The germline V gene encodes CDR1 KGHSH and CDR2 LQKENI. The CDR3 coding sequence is TGTGCCAGCTCACCCCTCGGGCAGGGGGCTGACACCGGGGAGCTGTTTTTT. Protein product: CASSPLGQGADTGELFF.

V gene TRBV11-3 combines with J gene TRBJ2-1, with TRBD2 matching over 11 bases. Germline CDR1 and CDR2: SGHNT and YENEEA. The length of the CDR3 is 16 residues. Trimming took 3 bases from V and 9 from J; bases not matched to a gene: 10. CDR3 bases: TGTGCCAGCAGCTTGTCCGGGACTAGCGGCTCCGGTGAGCAGTTCTTC. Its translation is CASSLSGTSGSGEQFF.

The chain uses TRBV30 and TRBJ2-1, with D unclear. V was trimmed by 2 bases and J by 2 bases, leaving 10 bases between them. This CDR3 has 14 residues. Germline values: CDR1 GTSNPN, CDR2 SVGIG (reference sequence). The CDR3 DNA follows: TGTGCCTGGAGTATGGTAGCCCCCTACAATGAGCAGTTCTTC. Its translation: CAWSMVAPYNEQFF.

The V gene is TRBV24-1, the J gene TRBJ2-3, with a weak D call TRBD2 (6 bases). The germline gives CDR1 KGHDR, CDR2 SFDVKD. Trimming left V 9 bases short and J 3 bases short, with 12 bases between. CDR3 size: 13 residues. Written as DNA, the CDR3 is TGTGCCACCCGGGCGGGGTTAACAGATACGCAGTATTTT. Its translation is CATRAGLTDTQYF.

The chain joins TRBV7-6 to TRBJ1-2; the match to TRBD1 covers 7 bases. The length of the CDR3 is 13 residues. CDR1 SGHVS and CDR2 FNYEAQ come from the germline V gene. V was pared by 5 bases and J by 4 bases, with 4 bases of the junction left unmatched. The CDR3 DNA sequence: TGTGCCAGCAGCCCCGGGACAGTCTATGGCTACACCTTC. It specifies CASSPGTVYGYTF.